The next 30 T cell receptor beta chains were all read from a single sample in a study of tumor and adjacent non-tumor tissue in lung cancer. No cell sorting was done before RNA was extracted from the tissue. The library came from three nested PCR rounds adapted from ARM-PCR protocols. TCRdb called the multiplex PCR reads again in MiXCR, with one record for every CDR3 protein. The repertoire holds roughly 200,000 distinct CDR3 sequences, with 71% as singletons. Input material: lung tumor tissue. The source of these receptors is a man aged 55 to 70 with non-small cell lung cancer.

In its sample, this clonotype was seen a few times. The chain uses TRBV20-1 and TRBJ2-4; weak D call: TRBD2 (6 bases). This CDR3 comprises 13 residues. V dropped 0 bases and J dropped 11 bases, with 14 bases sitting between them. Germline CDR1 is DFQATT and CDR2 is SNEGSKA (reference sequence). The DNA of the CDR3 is TGCAGTGCTAGAGATCAGGTAGCGGAGGTTCAGTACTTC. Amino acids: CSARDQVAEVQYF.

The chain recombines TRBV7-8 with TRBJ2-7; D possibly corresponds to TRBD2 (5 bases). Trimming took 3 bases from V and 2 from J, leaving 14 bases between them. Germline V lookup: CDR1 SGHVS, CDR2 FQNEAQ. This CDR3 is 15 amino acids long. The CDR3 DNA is TGTGCCAGCAGCTTCCTTCCCGGGAAAGCCTACGAGCAGTACTTC. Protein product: CASSFLPGKAYEQYF.

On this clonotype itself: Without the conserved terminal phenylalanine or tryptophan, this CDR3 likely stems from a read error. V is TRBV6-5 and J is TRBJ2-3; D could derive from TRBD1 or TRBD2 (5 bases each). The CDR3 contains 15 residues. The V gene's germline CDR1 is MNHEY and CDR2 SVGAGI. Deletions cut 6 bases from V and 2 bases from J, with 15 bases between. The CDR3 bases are TGTGCCAGCAGGAGGGGAACTACCGACACAGATACGCAGTATTTG. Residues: CASRRGTTDTDTQYL.

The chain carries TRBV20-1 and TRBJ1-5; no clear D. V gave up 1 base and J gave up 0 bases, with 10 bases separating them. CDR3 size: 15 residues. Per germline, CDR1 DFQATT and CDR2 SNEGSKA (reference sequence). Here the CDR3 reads CSARVSWVSNQPQHF. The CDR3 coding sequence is TGCAGTGCTAGAGTATCGTGGGTTAGCAATCAGCCCCAGCATTTT.

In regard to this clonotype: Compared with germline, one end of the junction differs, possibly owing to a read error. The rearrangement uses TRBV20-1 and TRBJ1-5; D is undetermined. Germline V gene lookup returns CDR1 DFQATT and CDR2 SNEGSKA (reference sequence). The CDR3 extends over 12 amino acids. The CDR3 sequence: CTASRREQPHHF. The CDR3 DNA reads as TGCACTGCTTCCCGGAGGGAACAGCCCCACCATTTT.

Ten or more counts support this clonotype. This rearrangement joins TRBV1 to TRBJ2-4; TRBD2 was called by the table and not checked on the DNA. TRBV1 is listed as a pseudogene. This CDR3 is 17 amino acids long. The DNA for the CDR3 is TGCACCAGCAGCTCGACCACCCCCCGGAGTAGGAAAAACATTCAGTACTTC. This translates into CTSSSTTPRSRKNIQYF.

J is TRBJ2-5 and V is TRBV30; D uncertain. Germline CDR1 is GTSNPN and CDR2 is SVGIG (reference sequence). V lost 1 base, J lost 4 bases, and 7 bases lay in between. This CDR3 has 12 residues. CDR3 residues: CAWSAGRETQYF. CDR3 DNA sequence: TGTGCCTGGAGTGCCGGGCGAGAGACCCAGTACTTC.

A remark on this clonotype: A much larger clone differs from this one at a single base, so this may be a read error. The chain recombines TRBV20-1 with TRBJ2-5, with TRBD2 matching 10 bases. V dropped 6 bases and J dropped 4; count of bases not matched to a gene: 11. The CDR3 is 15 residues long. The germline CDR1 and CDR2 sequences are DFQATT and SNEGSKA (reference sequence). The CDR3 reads CSAILGTSGIETQYF. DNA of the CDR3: TGCAGTGCGATTCTGGGAACTAGCGGGATAGAGACCCAGTACTTC.

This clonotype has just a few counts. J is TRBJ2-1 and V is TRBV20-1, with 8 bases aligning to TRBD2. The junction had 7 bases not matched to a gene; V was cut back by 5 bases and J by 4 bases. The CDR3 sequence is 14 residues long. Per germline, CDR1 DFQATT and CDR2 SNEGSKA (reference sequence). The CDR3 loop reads CSARWAGGYNEQFF. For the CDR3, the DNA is TGCAGTGCTCGATGGGCGGGAGGTTACAATGAGCAGTTCTTC.

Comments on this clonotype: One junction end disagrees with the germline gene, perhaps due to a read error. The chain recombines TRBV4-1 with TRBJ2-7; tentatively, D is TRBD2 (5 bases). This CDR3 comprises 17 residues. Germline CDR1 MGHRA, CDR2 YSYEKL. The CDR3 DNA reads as TGCGTCAGCAGCCAAGACGGCGGGTTGACTTTCTCCTACGAGCAGTACTTC. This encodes CVSSQDGGLTFSYEQYF.

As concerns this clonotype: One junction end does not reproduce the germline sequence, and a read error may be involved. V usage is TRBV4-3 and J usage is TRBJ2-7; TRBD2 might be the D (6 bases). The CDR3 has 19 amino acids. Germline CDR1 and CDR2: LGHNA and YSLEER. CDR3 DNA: TGCGTCAGCAGCCAAGATCTACATGGAAGAGGTAGCGGTCTCTACGAGCAGTACTTC. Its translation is CVSSQDLHGRGSGLYEQYF.

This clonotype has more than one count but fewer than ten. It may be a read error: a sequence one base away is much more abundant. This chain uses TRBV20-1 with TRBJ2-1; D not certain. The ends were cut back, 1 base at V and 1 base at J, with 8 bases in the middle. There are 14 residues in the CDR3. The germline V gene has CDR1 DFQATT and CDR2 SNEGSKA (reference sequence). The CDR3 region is CSARAQVSYNEQFF. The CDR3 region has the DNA TGCAGTGCTAGAGCCCAAGTGTCCTACAATGAGCAGTTCTTC.

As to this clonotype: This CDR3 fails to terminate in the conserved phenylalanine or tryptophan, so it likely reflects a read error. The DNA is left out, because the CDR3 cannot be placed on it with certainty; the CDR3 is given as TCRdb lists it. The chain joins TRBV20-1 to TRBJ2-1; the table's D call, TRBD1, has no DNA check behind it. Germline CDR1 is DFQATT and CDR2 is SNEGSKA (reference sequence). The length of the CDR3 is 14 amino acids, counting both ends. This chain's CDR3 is CSARTLGAWMKHFI.

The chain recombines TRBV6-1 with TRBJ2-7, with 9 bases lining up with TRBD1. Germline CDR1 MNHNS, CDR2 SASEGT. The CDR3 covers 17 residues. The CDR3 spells CARCAGQGRVIEHRQYF. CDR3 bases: TGTGCTAGATGTGCCGGACAGGGGAGGGTGATCGAACATCGGCAGTACTTC.

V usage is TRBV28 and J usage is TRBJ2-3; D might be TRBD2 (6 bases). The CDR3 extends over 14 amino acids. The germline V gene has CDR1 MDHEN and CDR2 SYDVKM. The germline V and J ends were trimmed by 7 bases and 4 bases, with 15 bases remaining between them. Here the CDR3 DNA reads TGTGCCAGCAATAACTTGGGAGGATCAGATACGCAGTATTTT. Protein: CASNNLGGSDTQYF.

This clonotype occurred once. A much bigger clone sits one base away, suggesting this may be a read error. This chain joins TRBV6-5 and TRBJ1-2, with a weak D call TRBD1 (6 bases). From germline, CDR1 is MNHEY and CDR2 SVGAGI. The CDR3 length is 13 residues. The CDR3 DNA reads TGTGTCAGCAGACTAGGGGACATCTATGGCTACACCTTC. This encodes CVSRLGDIYGYTF.

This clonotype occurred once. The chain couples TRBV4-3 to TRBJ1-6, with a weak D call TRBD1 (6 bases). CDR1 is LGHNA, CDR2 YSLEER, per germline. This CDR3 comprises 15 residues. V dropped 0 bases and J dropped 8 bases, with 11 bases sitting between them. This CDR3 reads CASSQDEGEDSPLHF. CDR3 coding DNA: TGCGCCAGCAGCCAAGATGAGGGGGAAGATTCACCCCTCCACTTT.

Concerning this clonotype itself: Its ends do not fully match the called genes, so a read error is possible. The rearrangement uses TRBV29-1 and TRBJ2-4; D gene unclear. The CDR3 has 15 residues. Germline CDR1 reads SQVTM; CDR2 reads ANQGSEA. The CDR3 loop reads CSVEGTSSSKNIQHF. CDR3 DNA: TGCAGCGTTGAAGGGACGAGTAGTTCCAAAAACATTCAGCACTTC.

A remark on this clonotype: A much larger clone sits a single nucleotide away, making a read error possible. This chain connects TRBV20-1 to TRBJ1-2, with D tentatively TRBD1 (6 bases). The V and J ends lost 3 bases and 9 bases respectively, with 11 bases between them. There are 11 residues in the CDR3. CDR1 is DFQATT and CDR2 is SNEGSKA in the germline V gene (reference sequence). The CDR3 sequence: CSASRTDSYTF. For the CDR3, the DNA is TGCAGTGCTAGCCGGACAGATAGCTACACCTTC.

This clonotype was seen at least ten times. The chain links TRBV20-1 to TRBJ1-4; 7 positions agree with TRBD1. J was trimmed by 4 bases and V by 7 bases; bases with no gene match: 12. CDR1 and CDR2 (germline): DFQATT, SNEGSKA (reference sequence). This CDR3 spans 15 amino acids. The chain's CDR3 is CSVIKTGTVNEKLFF. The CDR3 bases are TGCAGTGTTATCAAGACCGGGACAGTTAATGAAAAACTGTTTTTT.

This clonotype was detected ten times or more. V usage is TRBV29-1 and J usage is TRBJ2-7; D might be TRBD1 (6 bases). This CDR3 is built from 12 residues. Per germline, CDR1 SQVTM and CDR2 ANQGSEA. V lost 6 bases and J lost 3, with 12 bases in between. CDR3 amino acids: CSVGHPFYEQYF. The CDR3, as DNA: TGCAGCGTGGGACACCCCTTCTACGAGCAGTACTTC.

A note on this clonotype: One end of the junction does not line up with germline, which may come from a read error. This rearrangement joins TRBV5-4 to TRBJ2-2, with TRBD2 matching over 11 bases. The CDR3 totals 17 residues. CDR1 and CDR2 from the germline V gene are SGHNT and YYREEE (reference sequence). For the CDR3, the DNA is TGTGCCAGCAGCTTGGGGACCGGGACTAGCGGAACCGTGGAGCTGTTTTTT. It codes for CASSLGTGTSGTVELFF.

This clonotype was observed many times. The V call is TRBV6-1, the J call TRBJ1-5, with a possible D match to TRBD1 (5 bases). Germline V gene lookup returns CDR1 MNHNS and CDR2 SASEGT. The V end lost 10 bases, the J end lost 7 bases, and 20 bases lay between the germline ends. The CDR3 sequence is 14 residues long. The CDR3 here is CATDPLMGVQPQHF. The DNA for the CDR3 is TGTGCCACCGACCCTTTGATGGGGGTCCAGCCCCAGCATTTT.

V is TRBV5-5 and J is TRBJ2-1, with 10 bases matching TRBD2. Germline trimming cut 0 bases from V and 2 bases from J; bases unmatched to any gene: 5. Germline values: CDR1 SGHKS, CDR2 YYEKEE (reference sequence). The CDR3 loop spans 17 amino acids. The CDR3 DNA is TGTGCCAGCAGCTTGGGAGGTAGCGGGGGGACCTACAATGAGCAGTTCTTC. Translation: CASSLGGSGGTYNEQFF.

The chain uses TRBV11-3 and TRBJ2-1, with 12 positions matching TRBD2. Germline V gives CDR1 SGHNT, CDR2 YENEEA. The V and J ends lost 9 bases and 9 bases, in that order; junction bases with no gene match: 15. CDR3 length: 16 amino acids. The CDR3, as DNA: TGTGCCAGTAGCCCACGGACTAGCGGGAATGAGGTTGAGCAGTTCTTC. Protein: CASSPRTSGNEVEQFF.

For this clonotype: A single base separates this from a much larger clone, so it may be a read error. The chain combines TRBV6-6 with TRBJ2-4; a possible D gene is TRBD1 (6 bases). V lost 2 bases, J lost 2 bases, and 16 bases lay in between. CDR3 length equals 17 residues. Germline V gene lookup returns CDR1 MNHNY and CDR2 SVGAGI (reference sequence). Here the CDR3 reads CASSYTGTWVTKNIQYF. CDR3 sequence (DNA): TGTGCCAGCAGTTACACCGGGACATGGGTGACCAAAAACATTCAGTACTTC.

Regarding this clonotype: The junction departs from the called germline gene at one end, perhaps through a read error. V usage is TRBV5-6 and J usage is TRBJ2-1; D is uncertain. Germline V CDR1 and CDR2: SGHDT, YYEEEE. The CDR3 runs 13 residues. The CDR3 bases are TGTGCCAGCAGCTTGAGGGTGCAGGACGAGCAGTTTTTC. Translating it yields CASSLRVQDEQFF.

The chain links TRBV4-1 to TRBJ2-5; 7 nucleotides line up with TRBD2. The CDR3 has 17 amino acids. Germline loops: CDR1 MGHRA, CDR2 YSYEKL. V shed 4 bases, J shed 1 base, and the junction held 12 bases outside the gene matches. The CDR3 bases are TGCGCCAGCAGCCGGGCCGGACTAGTTAGACCCCAAGAGACCCAGTACTTC. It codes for CASSRAGLVRPQETQYF.

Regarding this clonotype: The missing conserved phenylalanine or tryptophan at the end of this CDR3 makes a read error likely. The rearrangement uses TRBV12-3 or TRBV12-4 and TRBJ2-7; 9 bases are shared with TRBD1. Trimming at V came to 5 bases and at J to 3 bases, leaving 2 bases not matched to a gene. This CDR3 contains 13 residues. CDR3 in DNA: TGTGCCAGCAGTCCGGGACAGGGCTACGAGCAGTACCTC. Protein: CASSPGQGYEQYL.

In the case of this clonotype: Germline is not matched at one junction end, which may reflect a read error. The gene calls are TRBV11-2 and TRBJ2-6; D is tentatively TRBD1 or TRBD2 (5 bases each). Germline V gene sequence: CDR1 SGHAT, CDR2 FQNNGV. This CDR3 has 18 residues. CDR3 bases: TGTGCCAGCAGTCCAACTAGTGAGGGAGCCACTGGGGCCAACGTCGTGACTTTC. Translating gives CASSPTSEGATGANVVTF.